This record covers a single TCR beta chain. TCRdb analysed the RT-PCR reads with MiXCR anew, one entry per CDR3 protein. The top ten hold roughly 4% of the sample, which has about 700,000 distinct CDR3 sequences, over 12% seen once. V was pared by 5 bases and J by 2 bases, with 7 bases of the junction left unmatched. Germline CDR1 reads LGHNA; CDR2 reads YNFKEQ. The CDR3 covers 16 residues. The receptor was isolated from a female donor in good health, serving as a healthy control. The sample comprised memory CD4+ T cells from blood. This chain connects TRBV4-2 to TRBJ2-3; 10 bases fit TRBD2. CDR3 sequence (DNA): TGTGCCAGCAGCGCAAGGACTAGCGGCCACACAGATACGCAGTATTTT. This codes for CASSARTSGHTDTQYF.